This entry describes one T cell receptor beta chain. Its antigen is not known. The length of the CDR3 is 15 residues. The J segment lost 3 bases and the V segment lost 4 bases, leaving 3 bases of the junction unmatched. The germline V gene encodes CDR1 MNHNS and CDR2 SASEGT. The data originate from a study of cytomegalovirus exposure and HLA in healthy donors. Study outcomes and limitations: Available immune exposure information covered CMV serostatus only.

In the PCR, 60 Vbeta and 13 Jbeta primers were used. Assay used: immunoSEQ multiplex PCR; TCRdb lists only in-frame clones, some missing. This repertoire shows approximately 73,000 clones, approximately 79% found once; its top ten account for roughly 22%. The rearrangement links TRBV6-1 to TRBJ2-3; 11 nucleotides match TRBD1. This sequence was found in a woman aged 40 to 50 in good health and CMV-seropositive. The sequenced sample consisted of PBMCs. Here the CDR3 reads CASSGRDRGTDTQYF. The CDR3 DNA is TGTGCCAGCAGTGGCAGGGACAGGGGGACAGATACGCAGTATTTT.